This TCR beta chain was sequenced during a study of CD8 T cells in Susac syndrome. Overall study: Patients with Susac syndrome were therapy-naive, on corticosteroids, or on intravenous immunoglobulin alone at blood draw.

RNA amounts of about 0.5 to 1 ug underwent reverse transcription with random hexamers. The immunoSEQ assay covered 54 Vbeta and 13 Jbeta segments for CDR3. TCRdb redid the calling of the immunoSEQ multiplex PCR reads with MiXCR, one entry per CDR3 protein. The data contain approximately 83,000 distinct CDR3 sequences, around 94% of them singletons. Negative isolation yielded CD4+ and CD8+ T cells, and FACS enriched TEMRA cells. This CDR3 contains 12 residues. Germline V CDR1 and CDR2: SEHNR, FQNEAQ (reference sequence). Trimming pared 5 bases from V and 6 bases from J, leaving 9 bases between. V gene TRBV7-9 combines with J gene TRBJ2-3; unclear D gene. Sequenced: CD8+ T cells from PBMCs. The source of this sequence is a human donor with Susac syndrome. The CDR3 DNA reads as TGTGCCAGCAGCCGCAAGAGCGATACGCAGTATTTT. Encoded protein: CASSRKSDTQYF.